Presented here are 16 T cell receptor beta chains from one specimen sequenced in a study of blood T cell repertoires in COVID-19. Measured with immunoSEQ multiplex PCR; TCRdb has only the in-frame clones, and not every one. The data show about 54,000 clones, roughly 81% seen once. Sample: peripheral blood. These receptors all come from a woman aged 55 to 70 with acute or convalescent COVID-19.

The chain couples TRBV18 to TRBJ2-1, with 11 nucleotides matching TRBD1. The CDR3 is made up of 14 amino acids. Germline lookup yields CDR1 KGHSH and CDR2 LQKENI. The V gene end was trimmed by 5 bases and the J gene end by 8 bases; junction bases not matched to a gene: 5. This chain's CDR3 is CASSGQGAVDEQFF. The CDR3, as DNA: TGTGCCAGCTCAGGACAGGGGGCAGTGGATGAGCAGTTCTTC.

The chain uses TRBV6-2 or TRBV6-3 and TRBJ2-7; D unclear. Trimming pared 2 bases from V and 6 bases from J, leaving 8 bases between. Per the germline V gene, CDR1 is MNHEY and CDR2 is SVGEGT. The length of the CDR3 is 12 residues. The CDR3 nucleotides read TGTGCCAGCAGTTACCCTACTACCGAGCAGTACTTC. Translated, it gives CASSYPTTEQYF.

The gene calls are TRBV27 and TRBJ2-7; D is unclear. In germline, CDR1 is MNHEY, CDR2 SMNVEV (reference sequence). Trimming took off 3 bases at V and 6 bases at J, with 15 bases between the two ends. The CDR3 consists of 14 residues. The CDR3 nucleotides are TGTGCCAGCAGTTTCGGTTATTTAGATGGCGAGCAGTACTTC. This codes for CASSFGYLDGEQYF.

The gene calls are TRBV5-1 and TRBJ1-1, with 10 bases matching TRBD1. With 0 bases clipped from V and 5 bases from J, the junction kept 4 bases outside the gene matches. CDR3 length: 15 amino acids. The germline V gene has CDR1 SGHRS and CDR2 YFSETQ. The chain's CDR3 is CASSLGTGGKTEAFF. In DNA, the CDR3 is TGCGCCAGCAGCTTGGGGACAGGGGGTAAAACTGAAGCTTTCTTT.

This rearrangement joins TRBV3-1 (or the pseudogene TRBV3-2) to TRBJ1-2; no firm D call. The CDR3 length is 13 residues. Trimming pared 5 bases from V and 6 bases from J, leaving 13 bases between. Germline loops: CDR1 LGHDT, CDR2 YNNKEL (reference sequence). The CDR3 reads CASSNPPRNGYTF. In DNA form, the CDR3 reads TGTGCCAGCAGCAACCCACCCAGAAATGGCTACACCTTC.

The rearrangement joins TRBV18 to TRBJ1-1; D may be TRBD1 (6 bases). The CDR3 is 13 residues long. Trimming left V 5 bases short and J 7 bases short, with 14 bases between. CDR1 is KGHSH, CDR2 LQKENI, per germline. The CDR3 DNA follows: TGTGCCAGCTCAAAGACAGGAGGAAATGAAGCTTTCTTT. Translating gives CASSKTGGNEAFF.

J is TRBJ1-1 and V is TRBV14; TRBD1 matches 8 bases. The V segment lost 2 bases and the J segment 2 bases; nucleotides outside the gene matches: 7. The CDR3 extends over 16 amino acids. Germline assignment: CDR1 SGHDN and CDR2 FVKESK. The DNA of the CDR3 is TGTGCCAGCAGCCAATTGACAGGGGTAAGAAACACTGAAGCTTTCTTT. Translation gives CASSQLTGVRNTEAFF.

V is TRBV7-2 and J is TRBJ2-7, with D possibly TRBD2 on 6 matching bases. The germline V gene has CDR1 SGHTA and CDR2 FQGNSA. V dropped 4 bases and J dropped 2 bases, with 15 bases sitting between them. The CDR3 is made up of 15 amino acids. The DNA for the CDR3 is TGTGCCAGCAGCTACGGGTCGGAGGGTACCTACGAGCAGTACTTC. Amino acids: CASSYGSEGTYEQYF.

V is TRBV4-1 and J is TRBJ1-5, with no clear D. Trimming removed 0 bases at V and 2 bases at J, with 8 bases between. The CDR3 runs 15 residues. Germline V gives CDR1 MGHRA, CDR2 YSYEKL. As DNA, the CDR3 is TGCGCCAGCAGCCAAGATCTAACCCGCAATCAGCCCCAGCATTTT. Its translation: CASSQDLTRNQPQHF.

Only a few counts were recorded for this clone. The chain couples TRBV6-5 to TRBJ2-7, with 7 bases that match TRBD1. From germline, CDR1 is MNHEY and CDR2 SVGAGI. The ends lost 6 bases at V and 2 bases at J; junction bases unmatched: 7. This CDR3 is 14 amino acids long. CDR3 nucleotides: TGTGCCAGCAGGGGGACAGTGGCCCCCTACGAGCAGTACTTC. Protein sequence: CASRGTVAPYEQYF.

This chain joins TRBV9 and TRBJ2-3, with TRBD1 matching 8 bases. With V trimmed by 0 bases and J by 6 bases, 9 bases remained unmatched. CDR3 length equals 16 residues. The germline CDR1 and CDR2 sequences are SGDLS and YYNGEE. CDR3 nucleotide sequence: TGTGCCAGCAGCGTAGTAGGTCAGACAGGGGCCGATACGCAGTATTTT. Translation: CASSVVGQTGADTQYF.

This rearrangement joins TRBV3-1 (or the pseudogene TRBV3-2) to TRBJ1-2, with 8 bases lining up with TRBD1. The CDR3 runs to 15 residues. Looked up from germline, CDR1 is LGHDT and CDR2 is YNNKEL (reference sequence). V lost 1 base, J lost 8 bases, and 9 bases stayed unmatched. CDR3 bases: TGTGCCAGCAGCCAAGCGCTCAGGGGGCGCGGGGGCTACACCTTC. This codes for CASSQALRGRGGYTF.

V usage is TRBV5-1 and J usage is TRBJ2-7, with no clear D. Trimming pared 0 bases from V and 0 bases from J, leaving 10 bases between. Looked up from germline, CDR1 is SGHRS and CDR2 is YFSETQ. The CDR3 has 15 residues. The CDR3 coding sequence is TGCGCCAGCAGCTTGGGGCAGGCCAGCTCCTACGAGCAGTACTTC. It encodes CASSLGQASSYEQYF.

The chain employs TRBV3-1 (or the pseudogene TRBV3-2) and TRBJ1-1; D possibly corresponds to TRBD1 (6 bases). V was pared by 7 bases and J by 4 bases, with 19 bases between. CDR1 is LGHDT and CDR2 is YNNKEL in the germline V gene (reference sequence). This CDR3 has 15 residues. CDR3 nucleotides: TGTGCCAGCAACACAGGTGGGGGCTTCGGCACTGAAGCTTTCTTT. The encoded protein is CASNTGGGFGTEAFF.

This clone was counted between two and nine times. The V gene is TRBV7-9, the J gene TRBJ2-7, with a possible D match to TRBD2 (5 bases). V lost 4 bases, J lost 7 bases, and 23 bases lay in between. Germline CDR1 is SEHNR and CDR2 is FQNEAQ (reference sequence). The CDR3 loop spans 16 amino acids. CDR3 loop: CASSSPIFTAGGEQYF. For the CDR3, the DNA is TGTGCCAGCAGCTCCCCAATCTTTACGGCGGGTGGGGAGCAGTACTTC.

The CDR3 DNA follows: TGTGCCAGCAGCCAGGGAGTACAGGGGGCTAATCAGCCCCAGCATTTT. It translates to CASSQGVQGANQPQHF. The chain employs TRBV4-2 and TRBJ1-5; 9 bases map to TRBD1. Unmatched junction bases numbered 7, after V lost 3 bases and J lost 4 bases. This CDR3 has 16 residues. Germline lookup yields CDR1 LGHNA and CDR2 YNFKEQ.